The 13 T cell receptor beta chains given below trace back to one sample, sequenced in a study of blood T cell repertoires in COVID-19. TCRdb keeps only in-frame clones here, not all; method: immunoSEQ multiplex PCR. Seen here are roughly 190,000 clones, approximately 80% observed once, and the top ten hold approximately 4.7%. The specimen sequenced was PBMCs or T cells enriched from blood (not recorded which). These TCRs come from a woman in her fifties or sixties with acute COVID-19.

This chain connects TRBV12-1 to TRBJ2-1; TRBD2 reflects the table's D call only, with no check against the DNA. TRBV12-1 is assigned pseudogene status. CDR3 size: 15 residues. CDR3 bases: TGTGCCAGCAGCTTGGGACTAGCGGGAGTTAATGAGCAGTTCTTC. Translated, it gives CASSLGLAGVNEQFF.

The chain recombines TRBV27 with TRBJ2-7, with 8 bases lining up with TRBD2. The CDR3 sequence is 15 residues long. V was pared by 3 bases and J by 2 bases, with 6 bases of the junction left unmatched. From germline, CDR1 is MNHEY and CDR2 SMNVEV (reference sequence). The CDR3, as DNA: TGTGCCAGCAGTTTCCATGTTAGCGGGGCCTACGAGCAGTACTTC. It specifies CASSFHVSGAYEQYF.

In nucleotides, the CDR3 is TGTGCCAGCAGTTGGGGGACAGGGTCATACGAGCAGTACGTC. It translates to CASSWGTGSYEQYV. The V gene is TRBV28, the J gene TRBJ2-7; 9 bases align to TRBD1. This CDR3 comprises 14 residues. Germline assignment: CDR1 MDHEN and CDR2 SYDVKM. V dropped 4 bases and J dropped 4; count of bases not matched to a gene: 5.

The chain recombines TRBV7-9 with TRBJ2-3; the D gene is possibly TRBD2 (5 bases). The CDR3 spans 16 residues. In germline, CDR1 is SEHNR, CDR2 FQNEAQ (reference sequence). Trimming left V 1 base short and J 2 bases short, with 13 bases between. The CDR3 nucleotides read TGTGCCAGCAGCTTAGGCGGGTTGAGGATCACAGATACGCAGTATTTT. It specifies CASSLGGLRITDTQYF.

The chain links TRBV6-5 to TRBJ1-2, with 8 bases identical to TRBD1. The CDR3 contains 15 residues. Germline V gene sequence: CDR1 MNHEY, CDR2 SVGAGI. Trimming at V came to 7 bases and at J to 6 bases, leaving 13 bases not matched to a gene. As DNA, the CDR3 is TGTGCCAGCACCCGACCAGGGGGCAGTAAGGATGGCTACACCTTC. Its protein product is CASTRPGGSKDGYTF.

The rearrangement links TRBV5-1 to TRBJ1-6; weak D call: TRBD1 (6 bases). The CDR3 is made up of 16 amino acids. The germline V gene has CDR1 SGHRS and CDR2 YFSETQ. V lost 5 bases and J 9 bases, leaving 21 bases between the germline ends. CDR3 sequence (DNA): TGCGCCAGCAGTCTAGCCGGGACAAACCATGGTTCACCCCTCCACTTT. Its protein product is CASSLAGTNHGSPLHF.

The chain links TRBV19 to TRBJ2-3; 8 bases are a match to TRBD2. V was pared by 3 bases and J by 0 bases, with 11 bases of the junction left unmatched. The CDR3 runs 18 residues. CDR1 LNHDA and CDR2 SQIVND come from the germline V gene (reference sequence). DNA for the CDR3: TGTGCCAGTAGTATTCGGGCGGGGGGCCTCCATAGCACAGATACGCAGTATTTT. Amino acids: CASSIRAGGLHSTDTQYF.

This chain uses TRBV10-3 with TRBJ1-4, with D maybe TRBD1 (6 bases). Trimming removed 6 bases at V and 4 bases at J, with 12 bases between. The V gene's germline CDR1 is ENHRY and CDR2 SYGVKD. The CDR3 length is 14 residues. The CDR3 loop reads CAIRQDSLNEKLFF. For the CDR3, the DNA is TGTGCCATCAGGCAGGACAGTCTTAATGAAAAACTGTTTTTT.

This chain joins TRBV7-9 and TRBJ1-2; TRBD1 aligns across 8 bases. Germline trimming cut 5 bases from V and 10 bases from J; bases unmatched to any gene: 12. CDR1 and CDR2 (germline): SEHNR, FQNEAQ (reference sequence). This CDR3 comprises 14 residues. CDR3 in DNA: TGTGCCAGCAGCCAACCTGACAGGGGCCAAGACTACACCTTC. It translates to CASSQPDRGQDYTF.

V is TRBV4-3 and J is TRBJ1-6; D uncertain. The CDR3 spans 16 residues. Germline values: CDR1 LGHNA, CDR2 YSLEER. V was cut by 5 bases and J by 8 bases, with 19 bases left in between. Here the CDR3 DNA reads TGCGCCAGCAGCGAAGGCACGGGGAGCGTATATTCACCCCTCCACTTT. This translates into CASSEGTGSVYSPLHF.

The J gene is TRBJ2-1, the V gene TRBV12-3 or TRBV12-4, with D maybe TRBD2 (6 bases). The CDR3 has 13 residues. V shed 5 bases and J shed 3 bases, with 8 bases lying between them. The CDR3 protein is CASSRDFYNEQFF. The CDR3 DNA is TGTGCCAGCAGTAGGGACTTCTACAATGAGCAGTTCTTC.

This clone was detected only a few times. V is TRBV28 and J is TRBJ1-1, with D possibly being TRBD1 (5 bases). This CDR3 is 13 amino acids long. The germline CDR1 and CDR2 sequences are MDHEN and SYDVKM. Trimming shortened V by 4 bases and J by 6 bases, and 12 bases separated the two germline ends. The CDR3 loop is CASSSGHSPEAFF. CDR3 coding DNA: TGTGCCAGCAGTTCCGGACACAGTCCTGAAGCTTTCTTT. The complete variable domain, with remaining parts taken from reference TRBV28 and TRBJ1-1, reads DVKVTQSSRYLVKRTGEKVFLECVQDMDHENMFWYRQDPGLGLRLIYFSYDVKMKEKGDIPEGYSVSREKKERFSLILESASTNQTSMYLCASSSGHSPEAFFGQGTRLTVV.

The J gene is TRBJ2-5, the V gene TRBV7-2, with 9 bases identical to TRBD2. CDR1 is SGHTA, CDR2 FQGNSA, per germline. This CDR3 has 16 residues. After removal of 4 bases from V and 1 base from J, the junction contained 7 bases not matched to a gene. CDR3 sequence reads: CASSSQSGGRQETQYF. The CDR3 DNA reads TGTGCCAGCAGCTCTCAAAGCGGGGGGCGCCAAGAGACCCAGTACTTC. Variable domain in full (rest from reference TRBV7-2 and TRBJ2-5): GAGVSQSPSNKVTEKGKDVELRCDPISGHTALYWYRQSLGQGLEFLIYFQGNSAPDKSGLPSDRFSAERTGGSVSTLTIQRTQQEDSAVYLCASSSQSGGRQETQYFGPGTRLLVL.